Presented here are 5 T cell receptor beta chains from one specimen sequenced in a study of blood T cell repertoires in COVID-19. The method was immunoSEQ multiplex PCR; TCRdb's version includes in-frame clones alone and lacks a portion of them. The repertoire holds 76,000 or so clones, with 70% to 90% as singletons. Input material: peripheral blood. The source of these receptors is a man aged 25-45 years with acute or convalescent COVID-19.

This clone was seen a few times. V gene TRBV30 combines with J gene TRBJ2-7; 10 bases fit TRBD2. The CDR3 has 14 residues. V shed 2 bases, J shed 3 bases, and the junction held 4 bases outside the gene matches. Germline-derived CDR1 and CDR2 are GTSNPN and SVGIG (reference sequence). CDR3 sequence (DNA): TGTGCCTGGAGTAAAGCGGGAGGGCGCTACGAGCAGTACTTC. Translated, it gives CAWSKAGGRYEQYF.

V and J are TRBV5-1 and TRBJ2-1; 7 nucleotides agree with TRBD2. The CDR3 spans 16 residues. V lost 1 base to trimming and J lost 6 bases; unmatched junction nucleotides: 10. The germline gives CDR1 SGHRS, CDR2 YFSETQ. The CDR3 loop is CASSLQPGLTSNEQFF. The CDR3 DNA sequence: TGCGCCAGCAGCTTGCAACCGGGACTAACCTCCAATGAGCAGTTCTTC.

The rearrangement uses TRBV19 and TRBJ2-7, with TRBD2 matching 13 bases. The CDR3 covers 14 residues. V shed 4 bases and J 3 bases; nucleotides not matched to a gene: 0. Germline-derived CDR1 and CDR2 are LNHDA and SQIVND (reference sequence). The CDR3 region is CASSRTSGSYEQYF. Here the CDR3 DNA reads TGTGCCAGTAGTAGGACTAGCGGGAGCTACGAGCAGTACTTC.

As DNA, the CDR3 is TGCGCCAGCAGCTTGGAGACAACCAACTACGAGCAGTACTTC. Amino acids: CASSLETTNYEQYF. The chain links TRBV5-1 to TRBJ2-7, with D hard to call. CDR3 size: 14 residues. Trimming took off 0 bases at V and 3 bases at J, with 10 bases between the two ends. Looked up from germline, CDR1 is SGHRS and CDR2 is YFSETQ.

CDR3 sequence: CASSSPGGRAGNEQFF. The CDR3 DNA is TGTGCCAGCAGTTCCCCTGGAGGGAGGGCCGGCAATGAGCAGTTCTTC. The V call is TRBV28, the J call TRBJ2-1; 7 nucleotides line up with TRBD2. The CDR3 has 16 residues. Looked up from germline, CDR1 is MDHEN and CDR2 is SYDVKM. V trimming: 4 bases; J trimming: 6 bases; junction bases outside the gene matches: 12.